Listed below are T cell receptor beta chains from one sample, sequenced in a study of monozygotic twins with inflammatory bowel disease. TCRdb reworked the 5' RACE reads into one entry per CDR3 protein, no DNA. The sample's table shows approximately 400,000 distinct CDR3 sequences. Sequencing was performed on blood. The receptors shown here come from a human donor with ulcerative colitis or Crohn's disease, or a healthy co-twin of an affected twin (not recorded which). CDR3s include the opening cysteine and the closing phenylalanine or tryptophan. Fields, in order: J gene, V gene, CDR3 protein.

TRBJ1-4 TRBV28 CASSTSGTGSANEKLFF
TRBJ2-5 TRBV6-2/TRBV6-3 CATTGQPQETQYF
TRBJ2-2 TRBV19 CASSSRTGGELTGELFF
TRBJ1-2 TRBV5-4 CASSLMGTAINNYGYTF
TRBJ2-3 TRBV6-5 CASSYSIWTSRSTDTQYF
TRBJ1-1 TRBV5-5 CASSLVAYGNTEAFF
TRBJ1-2 TRBV28 CASSLWAPRDRAVQTYGYTF
TRBJ1-5 TRBV20-1 CSASYSGGSNQPQHF
TRBJ1-1 TRBV30 CAWSPGTDPEAFF
TRBJ1-2 TRBV12-3/TRBV12-4 CASTQIRGWGYTF
TRBJ1-6 TRBV9 CASSVGDSSYNSPLHF
TRBJ2-7 TRBV11-2 CASSLDSGDLYEQYF
TRBJ2-7 TRBV6-6 CASSPTDEAYEQYF
TRBJ2-3 TRBV6-6 CASRSTSLADTQYF
TRBJ2-7 TRBV6-5 CASSLGAAYEQYF